The clone carrying this T cell receptor (beta chain) showed up many times. Its target is not known. One junction end disagrees with the germline gene, perhaps due to a read error. CDR3 regions of TCR beta were amplified from RNA transcripts. HTBI primers primed a first-round RT-PCR, and a second-round multiplex PCR followed. One entry per CDR3 protein results from TCRdb running MiXCR on the multiplex PCR reads. Here the sample spans roughly 420,000 distinct CDR3 sequences, roughly 21% being singletons. The CDR3 runs to 13 residues. CDR1 is SNHLY and CDR2 is FYNNEI in the germline V gene. The authors enrolled newly diagnosed hyperthyroidism patients aged 18 to 65 with under 2 months' duration. Ineligible for inclusion were patients with other autoimmune diseases, uncontrolled infections, pregnancy or lactation. The record originates from a study of Graves' ophthalmopathy and Graves' hyperthyroidism. Study background: Peripheral blood was gathered at the point of initial diagnosis, before any treatment started.

Study-level points and caveats: Among thyroid clonotypes expanded above 0.001 frequency, most also appeared in blood.

Sequencing used peripheral blood. This sequence was found in a woman aged 18-29 years with stable Graves' hyperthyroidism. V and J are TRBV2 and TRBJ1-6; D is uncertain. The CDR3 loop is CASSDTYNSPPHF. The CDR3 DNA sequence: TGTGCCAGCAGCGACACATATAATTCACCCCCCCACTTT.